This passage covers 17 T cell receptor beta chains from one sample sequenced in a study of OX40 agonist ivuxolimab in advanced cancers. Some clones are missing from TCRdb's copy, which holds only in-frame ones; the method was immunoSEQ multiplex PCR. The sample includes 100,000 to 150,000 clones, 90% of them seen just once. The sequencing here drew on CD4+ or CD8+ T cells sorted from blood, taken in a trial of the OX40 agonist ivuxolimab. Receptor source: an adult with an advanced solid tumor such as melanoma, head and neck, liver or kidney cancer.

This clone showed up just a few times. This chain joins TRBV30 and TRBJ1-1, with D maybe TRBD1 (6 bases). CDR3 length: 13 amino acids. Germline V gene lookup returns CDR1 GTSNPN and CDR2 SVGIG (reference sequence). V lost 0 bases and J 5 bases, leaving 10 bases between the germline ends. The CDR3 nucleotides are TGTGCCTGGAGTGTAAAGGGGGGGACTGAAGCTTTCTTT. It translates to CAWSVKGGTEAFF.

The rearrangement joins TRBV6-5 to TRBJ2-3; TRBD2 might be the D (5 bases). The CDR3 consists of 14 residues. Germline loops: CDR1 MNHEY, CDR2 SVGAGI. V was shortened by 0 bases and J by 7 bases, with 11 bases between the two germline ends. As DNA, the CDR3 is TGTGCCAGCAGTTACTCTCGGGATTTAAATACGCAGTATTTT. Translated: CASSYSRDLNTQYF.

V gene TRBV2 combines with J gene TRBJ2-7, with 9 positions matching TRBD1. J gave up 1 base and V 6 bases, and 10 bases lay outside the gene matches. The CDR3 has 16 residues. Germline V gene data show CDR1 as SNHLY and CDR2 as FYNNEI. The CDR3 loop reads CASRTGGSRISYEQYF. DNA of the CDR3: TGTGCCAGCAGGACAGGGGGGAGCCGTATATCCTACGAGCAGTACTTC.

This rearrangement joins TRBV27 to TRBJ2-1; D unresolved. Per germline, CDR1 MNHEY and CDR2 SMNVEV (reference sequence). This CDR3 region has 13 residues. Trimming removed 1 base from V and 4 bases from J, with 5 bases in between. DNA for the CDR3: TGTGCCAGCAGTTTATATGAATACAATGAGCAGTTCTTC. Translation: CASSLYEYNEQFF.

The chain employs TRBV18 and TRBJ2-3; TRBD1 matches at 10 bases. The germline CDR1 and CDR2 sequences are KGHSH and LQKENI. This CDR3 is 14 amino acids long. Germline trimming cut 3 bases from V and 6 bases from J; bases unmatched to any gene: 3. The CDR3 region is CASSPTGGWDTQYF. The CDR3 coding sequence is TGTGCCAGCTCACCGACAGGGGGCTGGGATACGCAGTATTTT.

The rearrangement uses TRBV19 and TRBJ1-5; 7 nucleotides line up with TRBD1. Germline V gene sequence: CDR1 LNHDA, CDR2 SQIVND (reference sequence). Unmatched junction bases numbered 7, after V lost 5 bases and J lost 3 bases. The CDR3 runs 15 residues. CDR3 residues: CASSGGGTVNQPQHF. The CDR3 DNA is TGTGCCAGTAGTGGAGGGGGGACAGTCAATCAGCCCCAGCATTTT.

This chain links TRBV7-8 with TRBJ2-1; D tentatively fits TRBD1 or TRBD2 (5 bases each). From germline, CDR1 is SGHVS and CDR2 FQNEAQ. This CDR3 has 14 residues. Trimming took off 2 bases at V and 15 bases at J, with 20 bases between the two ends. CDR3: CASSLPRDPPIVFF. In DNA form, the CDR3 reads TGTGCCAGCAGCTTACCCCGGGACCCCCCGATAGTGTTCTTC.

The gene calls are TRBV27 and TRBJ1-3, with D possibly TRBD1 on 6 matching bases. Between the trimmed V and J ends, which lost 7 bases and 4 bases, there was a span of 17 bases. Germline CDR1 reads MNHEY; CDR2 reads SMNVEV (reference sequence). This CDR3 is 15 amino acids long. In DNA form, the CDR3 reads TGTGCCAGCAAAGGGGGTGCAGGGGTCGGAAACACCATATATTTT. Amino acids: CASKGGAGVGNTIYF.

The CDR3 sequence: CASRGTGTYYGYTF. The DNA for the CDR3 is TGTGCCAGTAGGGGGACAGGGACCTACTATGGCTACACCTTC. The chain carries TRBV19 and TRBJ1-2; 9 nucleotides line up with TRBD1. The CDR3 is made up of 14 amino acids. Germline assignment: CDR1 LNHDA and CDR2 SQIVND (reference sequence). V shed 6 bases, J shed 3 bases, and the junction held 5 bases outside the gene matches.

CDR3 in DNA: TGTGCCAGCAGCCTCGTACAGGGGAATATTGGCTACACCTTC. Encoded protein: CASSLVQGNIGYTF. The chain has TRBV28 and TRBJ1-2; TRBD1 aligns across 7 bases. This CDR3 spans 14 amino acids. Germline V gene sequence: CDR1 MDHEN, CDR2 SYDVKM. J gave up 7 bases and V 6 bases, and 11 bases lay outside the gene matches.

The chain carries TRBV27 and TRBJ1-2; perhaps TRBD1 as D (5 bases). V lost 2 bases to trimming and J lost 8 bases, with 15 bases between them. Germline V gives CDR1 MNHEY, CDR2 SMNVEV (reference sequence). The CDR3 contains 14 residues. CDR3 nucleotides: TGTGCCAGCAGTTTACGGGGGGACTCTGTGGGCTACACCTTC. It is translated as CASSLRGDSVGYTF.

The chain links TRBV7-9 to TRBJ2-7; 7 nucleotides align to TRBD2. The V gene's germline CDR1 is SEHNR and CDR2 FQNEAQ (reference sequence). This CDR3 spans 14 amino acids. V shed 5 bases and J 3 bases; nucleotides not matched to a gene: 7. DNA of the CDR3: TGTGCCAGCAGCCGGGACTACGCGGACTACGAGCAGTACTTC. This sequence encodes CASSRDYADYEQYF.

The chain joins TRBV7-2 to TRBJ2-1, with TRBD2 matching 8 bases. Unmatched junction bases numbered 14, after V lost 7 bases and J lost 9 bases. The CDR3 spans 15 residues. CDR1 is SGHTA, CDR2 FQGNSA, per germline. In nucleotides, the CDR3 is TGTGCCAGCAACGGGGGGCTAGCGGGCCCTGGTGAGCAGTTCTTC. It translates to CASNGGLAGPGEQFF.

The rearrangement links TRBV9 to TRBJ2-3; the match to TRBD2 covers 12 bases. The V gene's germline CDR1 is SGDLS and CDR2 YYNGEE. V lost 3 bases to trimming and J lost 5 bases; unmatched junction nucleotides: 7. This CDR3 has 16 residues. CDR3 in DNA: TGTGCCAGCAGCGCCGACCAGACTAGCGGGAGAGATACGCAGTATTTT. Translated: CASSADQTSGRDTQYF.

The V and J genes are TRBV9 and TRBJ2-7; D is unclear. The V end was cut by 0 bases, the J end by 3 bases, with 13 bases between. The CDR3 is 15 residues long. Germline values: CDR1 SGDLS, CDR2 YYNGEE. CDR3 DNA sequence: TGTGCCAGCAGCGTAGGGAATTCCCCATTCTACGAGCAGTACTTC. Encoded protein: CASSVGNSPFYEQYF. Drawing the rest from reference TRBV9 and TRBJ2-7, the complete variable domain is DSGVTQTPKHLITATGQRVTLRCSPRSGDLSVYWYQQSLDQGLQFLIQYYNGEERAKGNILERFSAQQFPDLHSELNLSSLELGDSALYFCASSVGNSPFYEQYFGPGTRLTVT.

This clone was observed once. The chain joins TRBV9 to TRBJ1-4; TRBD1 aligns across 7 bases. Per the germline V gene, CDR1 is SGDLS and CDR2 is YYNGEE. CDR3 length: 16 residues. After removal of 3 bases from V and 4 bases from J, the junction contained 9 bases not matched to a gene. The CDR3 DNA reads TGTGCCAGCAGCGGCGAAGATGGGACAGATAATGAAAAACTGTTTTTT. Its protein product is CASSGEDGTDNEKLFF.

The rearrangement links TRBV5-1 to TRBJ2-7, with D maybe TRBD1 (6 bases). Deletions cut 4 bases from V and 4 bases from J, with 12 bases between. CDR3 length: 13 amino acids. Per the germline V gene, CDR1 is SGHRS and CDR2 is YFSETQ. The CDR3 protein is CASSVGQQYEQYF. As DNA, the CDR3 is TGCGCCAGCAGCGTGGGACAACAATACGAGCAGTACTTC.